This T cell receptor beta chain derives from a study of T cells in Graves' hyperthyroidism and ophthalmopathy. About the research overall: It was at initial diagnosis, before any treatment, that peripheral blood was collected.

This clonotype was seen repeatedly, ten times or more. For Graves' hyperthyroidism to be stable, ophthalmopathy could not progress within 18 months. The authors took PBMCs from 8.5 to 10 ml fresh peripheral blood. RNA transcripts gave rise to amplified TCR beta CDR3 regions. A first-round RT-PCR of the TCR CDR3 used the HTBI primer set. Via MiXCR, TCRdb re-called the multiplex PCR reads, giving one row per CDR3 protein. Among about 110,000 distinct CDR3 sequences listed, 15% to 20% were seen once. Germline V gene data show CDR1 as SGHRS and CDR2 as YFSETQ. There are 15 residues in the CDR3. Unmatched junction bases numbered 9, after V lost 5 bases and J lost 5 bases.

The TCR was taken from a woman between 45 and 65 years old with Graves' hyperthyroidism. Sequencing was done on a sample of blood. J is TRBJ2-5 and V is TRBV5-1; 10 bases fit TRBD1. As DNA, the CDR3 is TGCGCCAGCAGTTCCGGGGACAGGGGAGGGGAGACCCAGTACTTC. Translating gives CASSSGDRGGETQYF.